This T cell receptor (beta chain) originates from a study of T cells in localized non-small cell lung cancer. Sequencing was performed with immunoSEQ multiplex PCR; in TCRdb, only in-frame clones are kept and a portion is missing. The table records 25,000 or so clones, approximately 88% of them present only once. On this clone: Its antigen is not known.

The CDR3 is 15 amino acids. Germline values: CDR1 SGHNT, CDR2 YYREEE (reference sequence). With 4 bases clipped from V and 7 bases from J, the junction kept 13 bases outside the gene matches. Study outcomes and limitations: Higher T cell density in the blood was associated with longer overall survival, whereas higher adjacent-lung clonality associated with shorter survival.

The V and J genes are TRBV5-4 and TRBJ1-2; 7 bases fit TRBD1. The sequencing here drew on PBMCs, taken before any cancer treatment. The sequence derives from a man aged 35-75 years with stage II lung adenocarcinoma. The DNA of the CDR3 is TGTGCCAGCAGCCCCGGACAGGCATCTTTCTTTGGCTACACCTTC. Its translation is CASSPGQASFFGYTF.